This T cell receptor (beta chain) derives from a study of blood T cell repertoires in COVID-19. CDR1 and CDR2 (germline): SGDLS, YYNGEE. With 0 bases removed from V and 5 bases from J, the gap between germline ends came to 11 bases. CDR3 length: 14 residues. Clones were read by immunoSEQ multiplex PCR, and TCRdb kept only the in-frame ones, dropping some. The sample shows around 130,000 clones, around four fifths of them seen only once. There are a few counts of this clone. Material for sequencing was peripheral blood. This chain joins TRBV9 and TRBJ1-1, with no clear D. The clonotype originates from a woman of 80 years or more with acute or convalescent COVID-19. The CDR3 bases are TGTGCCAGCAGCGTAGGGGTCTTCGGGACTGAAGCTTTCTTT. It is translated as CASSVGVFGTEAFF. Full variable domain (remainder filled in from reference TRBV9 and TRBJ1-1): DSGVTQTPKHLITATGQRVTLRCSPRSGDLSVYWYQQSLDQGLQFLIQYYNGEERAKGNILERFSAQQFPDLHSELNLSSLELGDSALYFCASSVGVFGTEAFFGQGTRLTVV.